Listed below are T cell receptor beta chains from one sample, sequenced in a study of CD8 T cells in ankylosing spondylitis. TCRdb passed the 5' RACE reads through MiXCR, listing each CDR3 protein once. The table shows 250,000 or so distinct CDR3 sequences, with roughly 25% occurring only once. The sequenced sample consisted of blood, either unsorted or a sorted T cell fraction (not recorded which). These receptors all stem from a male donor with ankylosing spondylitis or in good health (not recorded which). CDR3s include the opening cysteine and the closing phenylalanine or tryptophan. D genes are given only for firm matches. Clone size is shown for a subset of rows, as once, few, many or a class of expanded clone.

V: TRBV20-1; size: .; J: TRBJ1-5; length: 12; D: .; DNA: TGCAGTACATCACAGGGCGTTCAGCCCCAGCATTTT; CDR3: CSTSQGVQPQHF
V: TRBV10-1; size: many; J: TRBJ2-7; length: 17; D: .; DNA: TGCGCCAGCAGTGCGACCCGGGCGTCTAGGGGGGTCCACGAGCAGTACTTC; CDR3: CASSATRASRGVHEQYF
V: TRBV4-2; size: .; J: TRBJ2-1; length: 16; D: .; DNA: TGTGCCAGCAGCCTAGCCCGGGGCGTCGGTAACAATGAGCAGTTCTTC; CDR3: CASSLARGVGNNEQFF
V: TRBV12-3/TRBV12-4; size: .; J: TRBJ2-5; length: 15; D: TRBD1; DNA: TGTGCCAGCAGTTTCGGGACAGGGGGCGTGGAGACCCAGTACTTC; CDR3: CASSFGTGGVETQYF
V: TRBV7-2; size: many; J: TRBJ2-5; length: 16; D: TRBD2; DNA: TGTGCCAGCAGCTTAGTTGGAGCGGGGACGGAGGAGACCCAGTACTTC; CDR3: CASSLVGAGTEETQYF
V: TRBV20-1; size: .; J: TRBJ2-5; length: 12; D: .; DNA: TGCAGTGCCGACCAGGGTGAAGAGACCCAGTACTTC; CDR3: CSADQGEETQYF
V: TRBV15; size: few; J: TRBJ1-6; length: 15; D: TRBD1; DNA: TGTGCCACCAGCAGGGGGACAGGGGGCAATTCACCCCTCCACTTT; CDR3: CATSRGTGGNSPLHF
V: TRBV7-2; size: .; J: TRBJ1-5; length: 15; D: TRBD1; DNA: TGTGCCAGCAGCTTAGGTGGGACAGGGGTGCAGCCCCAGCATTTT; CDR3: CASSLGGTGVQPQHF
V: TRBV20-1; size: few; J: TRBJ1-1; length: 13; D: .; DNA: TGCAGTGCTAGCCTGAGCCCGGGCGCTGAAGCTTTCTTT; CDR3: CSASLSPGAEAFF
V: TRBV7-7; size: .; J: TRBJ2-5; length: 14; D: .; DNA: TGTGCTAGCAGTCCCGTTGGGCGCCAAGAGACCCAGTACTTC; CDR3: CASSPVGRQETQYF
V: TRBV20-1; size: .; J: TRBJ2-5; length: 14; D: .; DNA: TGCAGTGCTAGACCTTTTAGCGTAGGAGAGACCCAGTACTTC; CDR3: CSARPFSVGETQYF
V: TRBV4-2; size: many; J: TRBJ2-3; length: 18; D: .; DNA: TGTGCCAGCAGCCAAGAGACCCTTCGGATCTCTAGCACAGATACGCAGTATTTT; CDR3: CASSQETLRISSTDTQYF
V: TRBV12-3/TRBV12-4; size: .; J: TRBJ2-7; length: 12; D: .; DNA: TGTGCCAGCAGCCTGGGCCCTGACGAGCAGTACTTC; CDR3: CASSLGPDEQYF
V: TRBV20-1; size: .; J: TRBJ1-2; length: 14; D: .; DNA: TGCAGTGCTAGAGGAACGGCCCGGGACTATGGCTACACCTTC; CDR3: CSARGTARDYGYTF
V: TRBV6-5; size: .; J: TRBJ2-7; length: 17; D: .; DNA: TGTGCCAGCAGTTACTATTCCGGGACACCCAGGGCCTACGAGCAGTACTTC; CDR3: CASSYYSGTPRAYEQYF
V: TRBV4-1; size: many; J: TRBJ2-3; length: 18; D: .; DNA: TGCGCCAGCAGCCAACAAGGGCCGGTTGGCACTAGCACAGATACGCAGTATTTT; CDR3: CASSQQGPVGTSTDTQYF
V: TRBV7-2; size: .; J: TRBJ2-7; length: 14; D: .; DNA: TGTGCCAGCAGCTTAGGTTGGGCAGCCAACGAGCAGTACTTC; CDR3: CASSLGWAANEQYF
V: TRBV12-3/TRBV12-4; size: many; J: TRBJ2-7; length: 15; D: .; DNA: TGTGCCAGCAGCCTAAGGCCAAGGGGAGCCTACGAGCAGTACTTC; CDR3: CASSLRPRGAYEQYF